These 27 T cell receptor beta chains originate from one sample sequenced in a study of blood T cell repertoires in COVID-19. Repertoires were generated with immunoSEQ multiplex PCR, while TCRdb's copy carries only in-frame clones and drops some. The sample lists 120,000 to 150,000 clones, around 90% occurring once. The sequencing input was peripheral blood. The receptor set was obtained from a woman aged 60-70 years with acute or convalescent COVID-19.

J is TRBJ1-5 and V is TRBV12-3 or TRBV12-4; 7 bases fit TRBD1. The CDR3 runs 13 residues. J lost 6 bases, V lost 6 bases, and 5 bases had no gene match. CDR3 coding DNA: TGTGCCAGCAGACAGGGGACGGGTCAGCCCCAGCATTTT. It codes for CASRQGTGQPQHF.

The chain combines TRBV19 with TRBJ2-2, with D possibly TRBD2 on 5 matching bases. Germline CDR1 is LNHDA and CDR2 is SQIVND (reference sequence). This CDR3 is built from 16 residues. The ends were cut back, 4 bases at V and 4 bases at J, with 16 bases in the middle. Written as DNA, the CDR3 is TGTGCCAGTAGTACTAAACGCGGGTTTTCCACCGGGGAGCTGTTTTTT. This encodes CASSTKRGFSTGELFF. Full variable domain (remainder filled in from reference TRBV19 and TRBJ2-2): DGGITQSPKYLFRKEGQNVTLSCEQNLNHDAMYWYRQDPGQGLRLIYYSQIVNDFQKGDIAEGYSVSREKKESFPLTVTSAQKNPTAFYLCASSTKRGFSTGELFFGEGSRLTVL.

The chain joins TRBV27 to TRBJ2-7; D is possibly TRBD1 (6 bases). The CDR3 covers 17 residues. Germline-derived CDR1 and CDR2 are MNHEY and SMNVEV (reference sequence). V was trimmed by 5 bases and J by 7 bases, leaving 27 bases between them. The CDR3: CASSQLKQGGGNIEQYF. The CDR3 coding sequence is TGTGCCAGCAGTCAACTCAAACAGGGTGGTGGGAACATTGAGCAGTACTTC.

The chain recombines TRBV23-1 with TRBJ1-2, with D possibly matching TRBD1 (5 bases). TRBV23-1 is noted as an ORF with a role that remains uncertain. With 0 bases removed from V and 14 bases from J, the gap between germline ends came to 13 bases. The CDR3 has 12 amino acids. CDR3 residues: CASSQSKEGNTF. As DNA, the CDR3 is TGCGCCAGCAGTCAATCGAAGGAGGGGAATACCTTC.

This chain connects TRBV4-3 to TRBJ1-4, with 8 bases fitting TRBD1. The J segment lost 7 bases and the V segment lost 0 bases, leaving 4 bases of the junction unmatched. The CDR3 runs 15 residues. The germline V gene has CDR1 LGHNA and CDR2 YSLEER. The CDR3 reads CASSQDSGGLEKLFF. The CDR3 coding sequence is TGCGCCAGCAGCCAAGACTCAGGGGGCCTTGAAAAACTGTTTTTT.

As for this clone: Its ends do not fully match the called genes, so a read error is possible. J is TRBJ1-2 and V is TRBV7-9, with D unresolved. This CDR3 comprises 12 residues. Per the germline V gene, CDR1 is SEHNR and CDR2 is FQNEAQ (reference sequence). The CDR3 here is CASSLAGYGHTF. For the CDR3, the DNA is TGTGCCAGCAGCTTAGCTGGTTATGGCCACACCTTC.

This rearrangement joins TRBV6-5 to TRBJ1-1; 7 nucleotides agree with TRBD1. This CDR3 comprises 15 residues. V lost 2 bases to trimming and J lost 2 bases; unmatched junction nucleotides: 5. The germline V gene encodes CDR1 MNHEY and CDR2 SVGAGI. CDR3 loop: CASSYPRQGNTEAFF. CDR3 bases: TGTGCCAGCAGTTACCCTAGACAGGGAAACACTGAAGCTTTCTTT.

This clone was detected a few times. The chain has TRBV4-3 and TRBJ1-2, with 9 bases identical to TRBD1. Germline V lookup: CDR1 LGHNA, CDR2 YSLEER. The junction had 3 bases not matched to a gene; V was cut back by 0 bases and J by 4 bases. The CDR3 consists of 15 residues. CDR3 in DNA: TGCGCCAGCAGCCAAGAGGTGGGACAGGGCTATGGCTACACCTTC. This codes for CASSQEVGQGYGYTF.

The chain is built from TRBV7-3 and TRBJ2-5, with D possibly matching TRBD2 (5 bases). The germline gives CDR1 SGHTA, CDR2 FQGTGA. Trimming pared 5 bases from V and 4 bases from J, leaving 11 bases between. This CDR3 has 13 residues. The CDR3 coding sequence is TGTGCCAGCAGCGCGGGCCCCCGAGAGACCCAGTACTTC. This gives the protein CASSAGPRETQYF.

The CDR3 sequence is CASSGMALGIVARYGYTF. CDR3 sequence (DNA): TGTGCCAGCAGTGGGATGGCTCTCGGTATCGTCGCGCGGTATGGCTACACCTTC. V usage is TRBV6-1 and J usage is TRBJ1-2; D remains unclear. CDR3 length equals 18 residues. Germline CDR1 reads MNHNS; CDR2 reads SASEGT. V was pared by 4 bases and J by 5 bases, with 26 bases between.

This clone has just one count. This chain uses TRBV6-1 with TRBJ1-2; D not certain. Trimming removed 11 bases from V and 5 bases from J, with 12 bases in between. Germline values: CDR1 MNHNS, CDR2 SASEGT. The CDR3 length is 11 residues. The CDR3 here is CAGEGGYGYTF. In nucleotides, the CDR3 is TGTGCCGGGGAGGGTGGATATGGCTACACCTTC.

The V gene is TRBV7-9, the J gene TRBJ2-7; TRBD1 is a possible D gene (6 bases). Germline loops: CDR1 SEHNR, CDR2 FQNEAQ (reference sequence). This CDR3 spans 15 amino acids. Trimming stripped 5 bases from V and 4 bases from J, with 18 bases between. Here the CDR3 reads CASSKDSLRAYEQYF. The CDR3 DNA is TGTGCCAGCAGCAAGGACAGTTTAAGGGCTTACGAGCAGTACTTC.

Many counts were recorded for this clone. The V call is TRBV7-2, the J call TRBJ1-2; 8 bases match TRBD1. The junction had 15 bases not matched to a gene; V was cut back by 4 bases and J by 8 bases. The CDR3 is 16 amino acids. Germline lookup yields CDR1 SGHTA and CDR2 FQGNSA. CDR3 nucleotides: TGTGCCAGCAGCTGGGCGGGACAGGTAGAACTAAGAGGCTACACCTTC. Its protein product is CASSWAGQVELRGYTF.

This rearrangement joins TRBV6-5 to TRBJ1-2; D is uncertain. The CDR3 is 13 residues long. CDR1 is MNHEY, CDR2 SVGAGI, per germline. Trimming removed 6 bases from V and 3 bases from J, with 11 bases in between. CDR3 coding DNA: TGTGCCAGCAGATGGGAGCAGGACTATGGCTACACCTTC. Translating gives CASRWEQDYGYTF.

This clone was seen once. The V gene is TRBV6-2 or TRBV6-3, the J gene TRBJ1-2; D is possibly TRBD1 (5 bases). This CDR3 spans 18 amino acids. Germline V gene sequence: CDR1 MNHEY, CDR2 SVGEGT. Trimming removed 6 bases at V and 0 bases at J, with 23 bases between. CDR3 nucleotide sequence: TGTGCCAGCAGGCCTGCTCAGGGATCAATCAGGACTAACTATGGCTACACCTTC. It codes for CASRPAQGSIRTNYGYTF.

The chain joins TRBV11-3 to TRBJ2-2; TRBD1 matches at 8 bases. Germline CDR1 and CDR2: SGHNT and YENEEA. V dropped 5 bases and J dropped 7; count of bases not matched to a gene: 9. The CDR3 consists of 15 residues. CDR3 DNA sequence: TGTGCCAGCAGCCGATCGACAGGGGAAATCGGGGAGCTGTTTTTT. Its translation: CASSRSTGEIGELFF.

This chain links TRBV3-1 (or the pseudogene TRBV3-2) with TRBJ2-7; the match to TRBD1 covers 7 bases. This CDR3 spans 17 amino acids. Germline V gene data show CDR1 as LGHDT and CDR2 as YNNKEL (reference sequence). V trimming: 3 bases; J trimming: 4 bases; junction bases outside the gene matches: 15. The CDR3 loop is CASSQNPGTARRYEQYF. CDR3 sequence (DNA): TGTGCCAGCAGCCAGAACCCCGGGACAGCGAGGAGGTACGAGCAGTACTTC.

The rearrangement joins TRBV7-8 to TRBJ2-5, with 9 bases matching TRBD2. Trimming removed 5 bases from V and 5 bases from J; junction bases left unmatched: 12. The CDR3 has 16 amino acids. The germline V gene has CDR1 SGHVS and CDR2 FQNEAQ. CDR3 sequence: CASSRRGSGGQETQYF. In DNA, the CDR3 is TGTGCCAGCAGCCGAAGGGGGAGCGGGGGGCAGGAGACCCAGTACTTC. The variable domain in full, with the rest retrieved from reference TRBV7-8 and TRBJ2-5, is GAGVSQSPRYKVAKRGQDVALRCDPISGHVSLFWYQQALGQGPEFLTYFQNEAQLDKSGLPSDRFFAERPEGSVSTLKIQRTQQEDSAVYLCASSRRGSGGQETQYFGPGTRLLVL.

The genes are TRBV4-3 and TRBJ2-1; possible D gene TRBD2, 5 bases. This CDR3 spans 14 amino acids. V was trimmed by 4 bases and J by 8 bases, leaving 15 bases between them. Germline loops: CDR1 LGHNA, CDR2 YSLEER. Written as DNA, the CDR3 is TGCGCCAGCAGCCCCTCCGGCGTTAGCGATGAGCAGTTCTTC. Amino acids: CASSPSGVSDEQFF.

The chain is built from TRBV9 and TRBJ2-2; D call uncertain. Per germline, CDR1 SGDLS and CDR2 YYNGEE. V lost 0 bases and J 5 bases, leaving 14 bases between the germline ends. There are 16 residues in the CDR3. For the CDR3, the DNA is TGTGCCAGCAGCGTAGACAGAAGTAGATTTACCGGGGAGCTGTTTTTT. Translation gives CASSVDRSRFTGELFF.

This clone has a single count. This chain joins TRBV7-2 and TRBJ2-6; tentative D call: TRBD1 (5 bases). The germline gives CDR1 SGHTA, CDR2 FQGNSA. Trimming cost V 6 bases and J 4 bases, with 7 bases left between them. This CDR3 spans 13 amino acids. CDR3 region: CASRSGGANVLTF. CDR3 in DNA: TGTGCCAGCAGATCAGGGGGGGCCAACGTCCTGACTTTC.

The rearrangement uses TRBV11-3 and TRBJ2-2, with no clear D. The V end lost 3 bases, the J end lost 1 base, and 6 bases lay between the germline ends. This CDR3 spans 14 amino acids. Germline V lookup: CDR1 SGHNT, CDR2 YENEEA. The CDR3 sequence is CASSFGRNTGELFF. For the CDR3, the DNA is TGTGCCAGCAGCTTTGGGCGGAACACCGGGGAGCTGTTTTTT.

The chain links TRBV5-1 to TRBJ2-6; D ambiguous. The CDR3 has 18 residues. Germline-derived CDR1 and CDR2 are SGHRS and YFSETQ. V dropped 2 bases and J dropped 4 bases, with 19 bases sitting between them. The CDR3 region is CASSFTGARLEGANVLTF. The CDR3 coding sequence is TGCGCCAGCAGCTTTACTGGCGCGAGGTTGGAGGGGGCCAACGTCCTGACTTTC. Looking up the rest from reference TRBV5-1 and TRBJ2-6 gives the full variable domain: KAGVTQTPRYLIKTRGQQVTLSCSPISGHRSVSWYQQTPGQGLQFLFEYFSETQRNKGNFPGRFSGRQFSNSRSEMNVSTLELGDSALYLCASSFTGARLEGANVLTFGAGSRLTVL.

The genes are TRBV7-9 and TRBJ1-4; TRBD1 agrees at 7 bases. Germline trimming cut 2 bases from V and 3 bases from J; bases unmatched to any gene: 6. The CDR3 sequence is 16 residues long. Germline CDR1 SEHNR, CDR2 FQNEAQ (reference sequence). DNA for the CDR3: TGTGCCAGCAGCTTATCCGCTACAGGGGCTAATGAAAAACTGTTTTTT. This sequence encodes CASSLSATGANEKLFF. Supplemented by reference TRBV7-9 and TRBJ1-4, the full variable domain reads DTGVSQNPRHKITKRGQNVTFRCDPISEHNRLYWYRQTLGQGPEFLTYFQNEAQLEKSRLLSDRFSAERPKGSFSTLEIQRTEQGDSAMYLCASSLSATGANEKLFFGSGTQLSVL.

The chain joins TRBV29-1 to TRBJ1-2; D possibly corresponds to TRBD1 (6 bases). Germline V gene lookup returns CDR1 SQVTM and CDR2 ANQGSEA. The V end lost 3 bases, the J end lost 0 bases, and 23 bases lay between the germline ends. The CDR3 extends over 18 amino acids. CDR3 protein: CSVDPPLTGFRANYGYTF. The CDR3 region has the DNA TGCAGCGTTGACCCTCCCCTTACAGGGTTTCGGGCTAACTATGGCTACACCTTC.

As DNA, the CDR3 is TGTGCCAGCAGCTCTACCGGGACAGGGTATATCGATGAAAAACTGTTTTTT. It specifies CASSSTGTGYIDEKLFF. The V call is TRBV5-4, the J call TRBJ1-4; 9 bases line up with TRBD1. Trimming at V came to 3 bases and at J to 6 bases, leaving 12 bases not matched to a gene. The germline gives CDR1 SGHNT, CDR2 YYREEE (reference sequence). The CDR3 totals 17 residues.

The CDR3 region is CASSQVAGEGEKLFF. The CDR3 nucleotides are TGTGCCAGCAGCCAAGTCGCCGGGGAGGGTGAAAAACTGTTTTTT. The rearrangement links TRBV4-2 to TRBJ1-4; no definite D call. V was pared by 1 base and J by 7 bases, with 13 bases between. The CDR3 extends over 15 amino acids. Germline CDR1 is LGHNA and CDR2 is YNFKEQ.